The TCR beta chain under discussion was sequenced for a study of blood T cells in healthy people across ages. Germline V CDR1 and CDR2: DFQATT, SNEGSKA (reference sequence). This CDR3 has 12 amino acids. Between the trimmed V and J ends, which lost 5 bases and 3 bases, there was a span of 11 bases. With a J-beta primer mix and a sample-barcoded 5' primer, a second PCR ran 7 to 11 cycles. Each CDR3 protein gets one entry after TCRdb re-called the 5' RACE reads with MiXCR. The sample contains 800,000 to 950,000 distinct CDR3 sequences, roughly 43% of which appear only once. Only a few counts were recorded for this clonotype.

This TCR derives from a man aged 25 to 40 in good health. What was sequenced was blood. The chain joins TRBV20-1 to TRBJ2-7, with TRBD1 as a possible D gene (6 bases). The CDR3 bases are TGCAGTGCTGAGCTGGGACACTACGAGCAGTACTTC. This codes for CSAELGHYEQYF.